This T cell receptor (beta chain) was identified during a study of T cells in localized non-small cell lung cancer. Study-wide results and limits: Sequencing covered just one tumor region, so heterogeneity cannot be ruled out. Greater T cell density in blood accompanied longer overall survival. The study detected a median about 60 of the top 100 tumor clones in adjacent lung.

The data were produced by immunoSEQ multiplex PCR, yet TCRdb's version contains in-frame clones alone and is incomplete. The sample has under 2,000 clones; more than 30% are singletons. The V gene lost 3 bases and the J gene lost 7 bases, with 13 bases spanning the gap. CDR1 and CDR2 (germline): SQVTM, ANQGSEA. The CDR3 extends over 13 amino acids. This clone was seen only once. The target antigen is unknown. The sample was lung tumor tissue, taken before any cancer treatment. J is TRBJ2-1 and V is TRBV29-1; perhaps TRBD2 as D (6 bases). This TCR was sampled from a male donor at least 60 years old with stage III squamous cell lung carcinoma. The CDR3 DNA reads TGCAGCGTTGATGGCCCGGCGGGGAATGAGCAGTTCTTC. Its protein product is CSVDGPAGNEQFF.